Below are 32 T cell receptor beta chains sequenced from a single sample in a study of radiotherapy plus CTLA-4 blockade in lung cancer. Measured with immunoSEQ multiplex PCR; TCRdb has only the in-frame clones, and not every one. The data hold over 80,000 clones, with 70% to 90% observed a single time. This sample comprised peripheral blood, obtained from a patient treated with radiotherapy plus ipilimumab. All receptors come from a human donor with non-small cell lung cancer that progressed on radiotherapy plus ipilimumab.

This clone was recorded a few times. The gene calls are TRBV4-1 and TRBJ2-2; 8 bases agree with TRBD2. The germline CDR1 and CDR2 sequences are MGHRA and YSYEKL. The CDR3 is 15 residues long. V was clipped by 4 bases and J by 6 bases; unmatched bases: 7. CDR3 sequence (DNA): TGCGCCAGCAGCCCAGGGCTAGCGGGTGCCGGGGAGCTGTTTTTT. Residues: CASSPGLAGAGELFF.

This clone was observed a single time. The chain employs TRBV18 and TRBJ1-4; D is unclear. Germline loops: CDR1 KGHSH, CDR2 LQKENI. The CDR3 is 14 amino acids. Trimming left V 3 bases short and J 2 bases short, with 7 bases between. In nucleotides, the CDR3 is TGTGCCAGCTCACCCCGGACCACTAATGAAAAACTGTTTTTT. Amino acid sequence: CASSPRTTNEKLFF.

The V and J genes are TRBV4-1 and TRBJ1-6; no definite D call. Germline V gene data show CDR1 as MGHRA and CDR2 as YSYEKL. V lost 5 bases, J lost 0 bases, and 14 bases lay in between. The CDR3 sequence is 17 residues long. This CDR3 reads CASSEASPSSYNSPLHF. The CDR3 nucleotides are TGCGCCAGCAGCGAAGCTAGCCCAAGCTCCTATAATTCACCCCTCCACTTT.

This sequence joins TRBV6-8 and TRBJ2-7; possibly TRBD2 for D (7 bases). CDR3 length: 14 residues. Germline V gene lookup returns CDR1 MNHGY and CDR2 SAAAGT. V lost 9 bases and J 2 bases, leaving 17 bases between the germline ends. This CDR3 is CARGLSGDTYEQYF. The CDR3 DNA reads TGTGCCAGAGGTCTAAGCGGGGACACCTACGAGCAGTACTTC.

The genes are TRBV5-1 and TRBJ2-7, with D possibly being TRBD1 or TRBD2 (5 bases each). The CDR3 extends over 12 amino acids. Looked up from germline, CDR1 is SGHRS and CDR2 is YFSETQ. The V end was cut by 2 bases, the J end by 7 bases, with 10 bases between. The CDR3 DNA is TGCGCCAGCAGCTTCGGGGCGGAAGAGCAGTACTTC. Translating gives CASSFGAEEQYF. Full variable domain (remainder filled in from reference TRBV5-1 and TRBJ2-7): KAGVTQTPRYLIKTRGQQVTLSCSPISGHRSVSWYQQTPGQGLQFLFEYFSETQRNKGNFPGRFSGRQFSNSRSEMNVSTLELGDSALYLCASSFGAEEQYFGPGTRLTVT.

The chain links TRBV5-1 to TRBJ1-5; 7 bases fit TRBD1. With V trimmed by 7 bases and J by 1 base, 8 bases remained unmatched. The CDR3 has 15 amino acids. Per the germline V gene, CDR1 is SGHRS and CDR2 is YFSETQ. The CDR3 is CASRLSTGSNQPQHF. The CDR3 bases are TGCGCCAGCCGCCTATCGACAGGGAGCAATCAGCCCCAGCATTTT.

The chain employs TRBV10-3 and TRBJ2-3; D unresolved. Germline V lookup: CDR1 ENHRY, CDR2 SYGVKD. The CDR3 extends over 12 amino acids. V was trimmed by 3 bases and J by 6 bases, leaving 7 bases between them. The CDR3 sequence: CAISEGLDTQYF. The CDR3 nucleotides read TGTGCCATCAGTGAAGGTCTGGATACGCAGTATTTT.

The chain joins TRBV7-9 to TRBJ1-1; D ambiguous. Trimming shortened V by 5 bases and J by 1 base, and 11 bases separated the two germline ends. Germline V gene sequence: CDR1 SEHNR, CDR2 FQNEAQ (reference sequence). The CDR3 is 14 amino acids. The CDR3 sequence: CASSTSNKNTEAFF. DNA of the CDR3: TGTGCCAGCAGCACCTCCAACAAGAACACTGAAGCTTTCTTT. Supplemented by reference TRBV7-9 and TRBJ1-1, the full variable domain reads DTGVSQNPRHKITKRGQNVTFRCDPISEHNRLYWYRQTLGQGPEFLTYFQNEAQLEKSRLLSDRFSAERPKGSFSTLEIQRTEQGDSAMYLCASSTSNKNTEAFFGQGTRLTVV.

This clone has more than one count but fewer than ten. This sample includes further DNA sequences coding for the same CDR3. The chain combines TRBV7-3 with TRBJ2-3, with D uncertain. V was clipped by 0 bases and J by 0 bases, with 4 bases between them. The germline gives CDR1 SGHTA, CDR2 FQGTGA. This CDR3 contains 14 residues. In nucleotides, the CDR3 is TGTGCCAGCAGCTTAACAGCGAGCACAGATACGCAGTATTTT. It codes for CASSLTASTDTQYF. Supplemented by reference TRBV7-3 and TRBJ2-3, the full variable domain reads GAGVSQTPSNKVTEKGKYVELRCDPISGHTALYWYRQSLGQGPEFLIYFQGTGAADDSGLPNDRFFAVRPEGSVSTLKIQRTERGDSAVYLCASSLTASTDTQYFGPGTRLTVL.

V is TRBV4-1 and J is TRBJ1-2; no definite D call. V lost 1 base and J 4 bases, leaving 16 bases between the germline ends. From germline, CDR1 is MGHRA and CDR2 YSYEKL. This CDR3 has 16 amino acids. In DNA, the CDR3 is TGCGCCAGCAGCCAAGCGGTGGGGATCGTGACCTATGGCTACACCTTC. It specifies CASSQAVGIVTYGYTF.

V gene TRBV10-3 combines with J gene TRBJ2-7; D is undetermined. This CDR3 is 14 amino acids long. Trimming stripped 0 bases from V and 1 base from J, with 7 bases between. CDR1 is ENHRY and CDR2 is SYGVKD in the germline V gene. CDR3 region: CAISESGSSYEQYF. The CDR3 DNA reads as TGTGCCATCAGTGAGTCGGGCAGTTCCTACGAGCAGTACTTC.

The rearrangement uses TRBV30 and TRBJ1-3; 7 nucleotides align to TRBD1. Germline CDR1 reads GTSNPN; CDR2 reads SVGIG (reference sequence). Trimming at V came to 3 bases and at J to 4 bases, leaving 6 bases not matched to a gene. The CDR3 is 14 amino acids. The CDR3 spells CAWSETGQGNTIYF. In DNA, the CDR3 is TGTGCCTGGAGCGAGACGGGACAGGGAAACACCATATATTTT.

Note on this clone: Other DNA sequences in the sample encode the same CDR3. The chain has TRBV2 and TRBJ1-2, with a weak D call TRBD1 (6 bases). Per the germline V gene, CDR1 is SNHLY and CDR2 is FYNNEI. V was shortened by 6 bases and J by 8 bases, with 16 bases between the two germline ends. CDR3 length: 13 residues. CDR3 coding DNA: TGTGCCAGCAGGGGGGGGCGTTCAGGGGGCTACACCTTC. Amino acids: CASRGGRSGGYTF.

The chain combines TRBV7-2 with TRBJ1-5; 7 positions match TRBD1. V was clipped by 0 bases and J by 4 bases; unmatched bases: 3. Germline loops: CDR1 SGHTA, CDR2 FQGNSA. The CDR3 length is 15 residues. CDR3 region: CASSLAVRGNQPQHF. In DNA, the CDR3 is TGTGCCAGCAGCTTAGCGGTCAGGGGGAATCAGCCCCAGCATTTT.

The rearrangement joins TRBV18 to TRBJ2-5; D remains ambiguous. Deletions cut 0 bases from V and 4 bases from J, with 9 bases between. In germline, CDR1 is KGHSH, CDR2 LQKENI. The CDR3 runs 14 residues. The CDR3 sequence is CASSPPSGPETQYF. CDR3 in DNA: TGTGCCAGCTCACCACCTTCAGGTCCAGAGACCCAGTACTTC.

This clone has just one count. The CDR3 spells CASSHDRAKQYF. CDR3 sequence (DNA): TGTGCCAGCAGCCATGACAGGGCTAAGCAGTACTTC. The V gene is TRBV7-9, the J gene TRBJ2-7, with TRBD1 matching 7 bases. CDR3 length: 12 amino acids. J gave up 8 bases and V 5 bases, and 6 bases lay outside the gene matches. The germline V gene encodes CDR1 SEHNR and CDR2 FQNEAQ (reference sequence).

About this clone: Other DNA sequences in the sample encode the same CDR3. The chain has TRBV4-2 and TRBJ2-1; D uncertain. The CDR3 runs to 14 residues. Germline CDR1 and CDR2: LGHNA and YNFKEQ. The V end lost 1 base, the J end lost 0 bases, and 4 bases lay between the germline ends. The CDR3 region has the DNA TGTGCCAGCAGCCAAGGGAGCTCCTACAATGAGCAGTTCTTC. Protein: CASSQGSSYNEQFF.

The CDR3 nucleotides are TGTGCCATCAGCATGACTAGTTGGAACACCGGGGAGCTGTTTTTT. Translating it yields CAISMTSWNTGELFF. V is TRBV10-3 and J is TRBJ2-2; weak D call: TRBD2 (6 bases). The CDR3 is 15 amino acids. V was pared by 6 bases and J by 1 base, with 12 bases between. Germline V lookup: CDR1 ENHRY, CDR2 SYGVKD.

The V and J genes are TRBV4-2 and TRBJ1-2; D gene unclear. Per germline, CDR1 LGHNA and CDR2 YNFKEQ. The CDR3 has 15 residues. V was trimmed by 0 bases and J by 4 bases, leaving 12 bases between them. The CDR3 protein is CASSQDVSGVYGYTF. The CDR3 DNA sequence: TGTGCCAGCAGCCAAGATGTGTCCGGGGTCTATGGCTACACCTTC.

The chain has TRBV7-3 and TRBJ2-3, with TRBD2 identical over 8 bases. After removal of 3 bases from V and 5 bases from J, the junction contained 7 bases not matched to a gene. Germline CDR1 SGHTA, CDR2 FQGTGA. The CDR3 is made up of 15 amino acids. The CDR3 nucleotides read TGTGCCAGCAGCTTTATCGGGGGGGCCCGAGATACGCAGTATTTT. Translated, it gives CASSFIGGARDTQYF.

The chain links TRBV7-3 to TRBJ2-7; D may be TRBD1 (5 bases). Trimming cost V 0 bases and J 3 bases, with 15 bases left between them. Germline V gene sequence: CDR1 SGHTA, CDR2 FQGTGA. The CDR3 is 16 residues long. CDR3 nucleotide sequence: TGTGCCAGCAGCTTAACCTCCTCTCCAGGGAACTACGAGCAGTACTTC. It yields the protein CASSLTSSPGNYEQYF.

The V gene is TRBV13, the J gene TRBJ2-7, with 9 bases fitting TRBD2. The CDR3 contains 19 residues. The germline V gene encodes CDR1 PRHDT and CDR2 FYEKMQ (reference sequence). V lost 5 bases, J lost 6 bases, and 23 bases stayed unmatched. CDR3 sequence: CASSTSGVLSGLASPEQYF. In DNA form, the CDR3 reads TGTGCCAGCAGCACTTCGGGTGTCCTGTCGGGACTAGCTAGCCCCGAGCAGTACTTC.

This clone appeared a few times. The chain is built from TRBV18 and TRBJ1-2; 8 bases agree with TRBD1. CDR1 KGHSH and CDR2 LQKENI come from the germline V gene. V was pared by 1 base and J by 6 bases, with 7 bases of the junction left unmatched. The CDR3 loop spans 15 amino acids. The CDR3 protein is CASSPLPTGVDGYTF. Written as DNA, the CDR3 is TGTGCCAGCTCACCACTACCGACAGGGGTGGATGGCTACACCTTC. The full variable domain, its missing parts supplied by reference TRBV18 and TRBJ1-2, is NAGVMQNPRHLVRRRGQEARLRCSPMKGHSHVYWYRQLPEEGLKFMVYLQKENIIDESGMPKERFSAEFPKEGPSILRIQQVVRGDSAAYFCASSPLPTGVDGYTFGSGTRLTVV.

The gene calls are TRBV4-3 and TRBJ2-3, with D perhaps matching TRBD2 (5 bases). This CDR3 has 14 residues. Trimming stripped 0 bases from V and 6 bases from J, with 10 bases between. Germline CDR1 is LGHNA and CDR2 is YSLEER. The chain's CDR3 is CASSQDLAWDTQYF. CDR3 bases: TGCGCCAGCAGCCAAGATCTAGCCTGGGATACGCAGTATTTT.

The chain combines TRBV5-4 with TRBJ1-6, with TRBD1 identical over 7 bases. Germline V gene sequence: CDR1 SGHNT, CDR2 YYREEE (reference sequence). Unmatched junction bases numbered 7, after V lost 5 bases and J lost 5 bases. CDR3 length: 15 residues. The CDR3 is CASRGTGTDNSPLHF. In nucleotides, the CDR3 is TGTGCCAGCAGGGGAACCGGGACAGATAATTCACCCCTCCACTTT.

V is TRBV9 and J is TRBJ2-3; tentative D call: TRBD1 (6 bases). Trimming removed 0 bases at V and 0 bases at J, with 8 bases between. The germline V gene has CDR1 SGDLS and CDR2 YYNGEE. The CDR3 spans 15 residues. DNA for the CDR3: TGTGCCAGCAGCGTAGCAGGACAGAGCACAGATACGCAGTATTTT. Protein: CASSVAGQSTDTQYF.

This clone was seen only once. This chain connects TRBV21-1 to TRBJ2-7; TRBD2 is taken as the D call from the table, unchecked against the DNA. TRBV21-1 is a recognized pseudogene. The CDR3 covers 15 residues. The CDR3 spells CASSLASGVGSGQYF. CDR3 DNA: TGTGCCAGCAGCTTGGCTAGCGGGGTGGGATCTGGGCAGTACTTC.

The CDR3, as DNA: TGCGCCAGCAGCTTCACTTCTGGATCCGGGGAGCTGTTTTTT. This sequence encodes CASSFTSGSGELFF. The J gene is TRBJ2-2, the V gene TRBV5-1; D is uncertain. This CDR3 has 14 amino acids. Looked up from germline, CDR1 is SGHRS and CDR2 is YFSETQ. Trimming stripped 2 bases from V and 6 bases from J, with 11 bases between.

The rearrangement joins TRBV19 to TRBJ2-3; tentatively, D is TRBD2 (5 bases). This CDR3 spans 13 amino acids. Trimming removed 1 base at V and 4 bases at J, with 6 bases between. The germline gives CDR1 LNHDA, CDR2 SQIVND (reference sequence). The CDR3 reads CASSIGRADTQYF. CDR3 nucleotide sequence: TGTGCCAGTAGTATAGGGCGGGCAGATACGCAGTATTTT.

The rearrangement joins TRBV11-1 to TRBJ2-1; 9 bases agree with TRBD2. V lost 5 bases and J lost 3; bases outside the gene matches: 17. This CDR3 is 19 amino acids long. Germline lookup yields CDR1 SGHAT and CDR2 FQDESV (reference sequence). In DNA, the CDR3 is TGTGCCAGCAGCCCATCCGGGGGGTACAGACTAGCGGACTACAATGAGCAGTTCTTC. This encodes CASSPSGGYRLADYNEQFF.

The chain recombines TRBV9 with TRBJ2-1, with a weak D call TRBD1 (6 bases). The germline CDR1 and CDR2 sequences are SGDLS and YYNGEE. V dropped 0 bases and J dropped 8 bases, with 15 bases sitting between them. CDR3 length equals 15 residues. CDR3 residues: CASSVGTASGYEQFF. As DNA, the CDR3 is TGTGCCAGCAGCGTAGGGACAGCTTCTGGGTATGAGCAGTTCTTC.

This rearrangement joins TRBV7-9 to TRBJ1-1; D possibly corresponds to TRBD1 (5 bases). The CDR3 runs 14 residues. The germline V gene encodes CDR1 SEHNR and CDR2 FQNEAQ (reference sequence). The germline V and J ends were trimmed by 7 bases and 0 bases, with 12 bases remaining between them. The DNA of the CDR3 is TGTGCCAGCACCCCCACAGGAATGAACACTGAAGCTTTCTTT. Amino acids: CASTPTGMNTEAFF.